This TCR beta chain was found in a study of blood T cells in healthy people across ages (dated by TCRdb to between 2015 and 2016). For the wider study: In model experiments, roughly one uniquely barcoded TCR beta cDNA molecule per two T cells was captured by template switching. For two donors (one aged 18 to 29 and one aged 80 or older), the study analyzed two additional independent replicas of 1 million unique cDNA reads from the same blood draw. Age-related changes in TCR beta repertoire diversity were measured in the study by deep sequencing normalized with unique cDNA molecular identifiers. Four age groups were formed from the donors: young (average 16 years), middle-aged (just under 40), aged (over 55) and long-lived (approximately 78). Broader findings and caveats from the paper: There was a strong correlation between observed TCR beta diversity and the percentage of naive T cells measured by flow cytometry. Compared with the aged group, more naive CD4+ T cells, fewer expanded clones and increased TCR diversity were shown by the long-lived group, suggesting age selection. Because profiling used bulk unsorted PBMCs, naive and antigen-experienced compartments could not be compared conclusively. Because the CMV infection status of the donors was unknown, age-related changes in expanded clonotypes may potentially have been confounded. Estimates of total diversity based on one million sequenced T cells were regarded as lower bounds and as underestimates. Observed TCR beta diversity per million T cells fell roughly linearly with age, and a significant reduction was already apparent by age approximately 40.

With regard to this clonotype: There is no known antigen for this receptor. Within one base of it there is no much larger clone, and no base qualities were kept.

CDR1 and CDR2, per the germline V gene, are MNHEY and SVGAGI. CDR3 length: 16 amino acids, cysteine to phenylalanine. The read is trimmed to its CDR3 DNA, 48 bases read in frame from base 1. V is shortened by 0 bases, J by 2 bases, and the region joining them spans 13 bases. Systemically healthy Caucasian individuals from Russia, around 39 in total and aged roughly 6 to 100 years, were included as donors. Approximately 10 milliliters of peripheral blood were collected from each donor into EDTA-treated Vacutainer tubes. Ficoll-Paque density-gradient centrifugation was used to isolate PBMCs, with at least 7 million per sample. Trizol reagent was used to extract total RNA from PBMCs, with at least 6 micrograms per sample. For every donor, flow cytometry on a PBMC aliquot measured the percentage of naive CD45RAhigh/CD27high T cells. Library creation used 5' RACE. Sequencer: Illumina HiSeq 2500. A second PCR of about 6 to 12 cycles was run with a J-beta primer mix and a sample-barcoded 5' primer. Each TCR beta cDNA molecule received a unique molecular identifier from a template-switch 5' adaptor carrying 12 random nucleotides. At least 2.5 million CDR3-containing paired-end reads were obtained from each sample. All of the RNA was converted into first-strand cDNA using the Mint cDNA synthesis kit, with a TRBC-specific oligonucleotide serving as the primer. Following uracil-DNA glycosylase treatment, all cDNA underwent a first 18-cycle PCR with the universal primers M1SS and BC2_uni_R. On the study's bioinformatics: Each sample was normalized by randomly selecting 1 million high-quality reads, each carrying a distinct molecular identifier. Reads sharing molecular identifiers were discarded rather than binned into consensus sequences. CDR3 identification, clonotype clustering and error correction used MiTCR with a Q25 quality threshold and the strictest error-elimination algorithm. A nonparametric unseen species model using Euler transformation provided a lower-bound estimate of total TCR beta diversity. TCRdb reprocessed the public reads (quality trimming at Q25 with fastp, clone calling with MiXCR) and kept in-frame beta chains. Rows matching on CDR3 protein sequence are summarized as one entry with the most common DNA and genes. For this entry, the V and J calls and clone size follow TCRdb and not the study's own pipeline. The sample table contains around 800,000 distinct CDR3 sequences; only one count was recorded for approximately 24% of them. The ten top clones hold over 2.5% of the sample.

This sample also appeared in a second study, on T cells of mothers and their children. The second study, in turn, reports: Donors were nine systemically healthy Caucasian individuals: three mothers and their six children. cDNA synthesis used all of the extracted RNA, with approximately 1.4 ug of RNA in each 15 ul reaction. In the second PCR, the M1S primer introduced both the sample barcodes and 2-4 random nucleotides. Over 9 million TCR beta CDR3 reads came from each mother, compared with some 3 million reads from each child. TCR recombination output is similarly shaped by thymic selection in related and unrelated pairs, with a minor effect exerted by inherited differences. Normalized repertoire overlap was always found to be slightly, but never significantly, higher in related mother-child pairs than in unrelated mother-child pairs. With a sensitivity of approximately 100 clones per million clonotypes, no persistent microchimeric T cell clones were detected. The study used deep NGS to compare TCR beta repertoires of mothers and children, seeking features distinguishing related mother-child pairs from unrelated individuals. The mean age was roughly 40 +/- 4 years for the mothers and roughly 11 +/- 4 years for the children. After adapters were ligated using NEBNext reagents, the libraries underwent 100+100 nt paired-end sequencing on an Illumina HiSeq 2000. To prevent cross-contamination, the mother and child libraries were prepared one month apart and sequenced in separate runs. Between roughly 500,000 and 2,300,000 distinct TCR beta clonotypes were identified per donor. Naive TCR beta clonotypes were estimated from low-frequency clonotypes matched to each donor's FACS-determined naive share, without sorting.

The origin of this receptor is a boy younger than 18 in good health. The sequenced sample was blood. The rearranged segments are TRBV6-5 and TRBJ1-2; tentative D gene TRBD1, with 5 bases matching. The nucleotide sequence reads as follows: TGTGCCAGCAGTTACTCGGGGAGGGGCATCAACTATGGCTACACCTTC. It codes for CASSYSGRGINYGYTF.